This T cell receptor beta chain was recorded in a study of blood T cell repertoires in COVID-19. Looking at the study overall: T cells, B-cell-depleted T cells, or PBMCs supplied cDNA or gDNA.

The CDR3 has 14 amino acids. In germline, CDR1 is SGHAT, CDR2 FQNNGV. V lost 3 bases, J lost 8 bases, and 6 bases stayed unmatched. Study processing details: Amplified reference gene primers provided the basis for estimating nucleated cell counts. Sequencing was performed with immunoSEQ multiplex PCR; in TCRdb, only in-frame clones are kept and a portion is missing. V, J and clone size are taken as reported in that table, and D and trimming were inferred from the DNA itself. This sample has over 200,000 clones; 90% occur once, and the top ten carry less than 3.5%. Only one count was recorded for this clone.

J is TRBJ1-4 and V is TRBV11-2; the match to TRBD1 covers 7 bases. The sequenced sample was peripheral blood. This clonotype originated in a man between 25 and 39 years old with COVID-19, enrolled during active disease. CDR3 DNA: TGTGCCAGCAGCTTGTGGGGGGACAGAGAAAAACTGTTTTTT. Translation: CASSLWGDREKLFF.